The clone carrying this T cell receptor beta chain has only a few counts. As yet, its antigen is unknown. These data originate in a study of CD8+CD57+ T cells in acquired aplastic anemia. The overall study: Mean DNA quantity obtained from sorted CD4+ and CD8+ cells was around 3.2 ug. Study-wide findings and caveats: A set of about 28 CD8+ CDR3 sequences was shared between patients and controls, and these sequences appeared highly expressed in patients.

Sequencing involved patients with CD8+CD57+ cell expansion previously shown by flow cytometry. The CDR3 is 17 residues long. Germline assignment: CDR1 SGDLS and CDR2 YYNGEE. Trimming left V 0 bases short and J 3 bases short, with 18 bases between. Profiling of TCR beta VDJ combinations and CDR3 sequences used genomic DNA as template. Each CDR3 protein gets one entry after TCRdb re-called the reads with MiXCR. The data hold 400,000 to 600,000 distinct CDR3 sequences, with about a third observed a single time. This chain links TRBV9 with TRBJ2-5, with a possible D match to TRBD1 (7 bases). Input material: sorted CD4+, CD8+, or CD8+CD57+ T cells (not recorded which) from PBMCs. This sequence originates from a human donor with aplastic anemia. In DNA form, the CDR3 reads TGTGCCAGCAGCGTAGACCCCGGCGGGACAGTAAAAGAGACCCAGTACTTC. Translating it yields CASSVDPGGTVKETQYF.